The 17 T cell receptor beta chains reported below all come from one sample, sequenced in a study of blood T cells in healthy people across ages. Then a second PCR, running about 6 to 12 cycles, was carried out with a sample-barcoded 5' primer and a J-beta primer mix. TCRdb reprocessed the 5' RACE reads via MiXCR and lists one record per CDR3 protein. Here the sample spans 550,000 to 600,000 distinct CDR3 sequences, around 50% being singletons. The specimen was blood. The receptors were gathered from an elderly man in good health.

V usage is TRBV2 and J usage is TRBJ1-1; no reliable D call. Trimming removed 6 bases from V and 0 bases from J, with 11 bases in between. The length of the CDR3 is 14 residues. Germline V CDR1 and CDR2: SNHLY, FYNNEI. CDR3 DNA: TGTGCCAGCAGGGCTAGAGTAATGAACACTGAAGCTTTCTTT. Its translation is CASRARVMNTEAFF.

This clonotype was seen a few times. The chain recombines TRBV7-3 with TRBJ2-1, with 9 bases matching TRBD2. The V gene's germline CDR1 is SGHTA and CDR2 FQGTGA. This CDR3 comprises 14 residues. The V gene end was trimmed by 5 bases and the J gene end by 9 bases; junction bases not matched to a gene: 8. CDR3 sequence reads: CASSRAGGSREQFF. The CDR3 DNA follows: TGTGCCAGCAGCCGTGCGGGGGGGAGTCGTGAGCAGTTCTTC.

The chain combines TRBV20-1 with TRBJ1-1; weak D call: TRBD1 (5 bases). Deletions cut 1 base from V and 4 bases from J, with 13 bases between. CDR1 is DFQATT and CDR2 is SNEGSKA in the germline V gene (reference sequence). The CDR3 has 14 residues. CDR3 bases: TGCAGTGCTAGAGGAATAGGGAGGGGCACTGAAGCTTTCTTT. Protein: CSARGIGRGTEAFF.

V usage is TRBV20-1 and J usage is TRBJ1-5; 10 positions match TRBD1. This CDR3 has 15 amino acids. Germline CDR1 DFQATT, CDR2 SNEGSKA (reference sequence). The trim removed 3 bases at V and 3 bases at J, leaving 5 bases unmatched. The CDR3 loop is CSASGTGDNNQPQHF. The CDR3, as DNA: TGCAGTGCTAGTGGGACAGGGGACAACAATCAGCCCCAGCATTTT.

The chain has TRBV5-4 and TRBJ2-4; 7 nucleotides agree with TRBD2. The J call may be wrong; the DNA end is better matched by TRBJ2-7. Germline V lookup: CDR1 SGHNT, CDR2 YYREEE (reference sequence). The CDR3 is made up of 15 amino acids. The CDR3 here is CASSNDGRPYYEQYF. For the CDR3, the DNA is TGTGCCAGCAGCAACGACGGGAGGCCCTACTACGAGCAGTACTTC.

In this sample, this clonotype turned up a few times. This chain uses TRBV12-3 or TRBV12-4 with TRBJ2-3; no firm D call. V lost 6 bases and J lost 2, with 18 bases in between. The CDR3 loop spans 16 amino acids. For the CDR3, the DNA is TGTGCCAGCAGCCTAGGGCCCCGGGCCGACACAGATACGCAGTATTTT. Translating gives CASSLGPRADTDTQYF.

The chain uses TRBV4-3 and TRBJ1-4; D not certain. In germline, CDR1 is LGHNA, CDR2 YSLEER. Trimming took off 0 bases at V and 7 bases at J, with 9 bases between the two ends. This CDR3 comprises 14 residues. In DNA, the CDR3 is TGCGCCAGCAGCCAAGACGGCAGAGGTGAAAAACTGTTTTTT. Its translation: CASSQDGRGEKLFF.

The chain recombines TRBV5-6 with TRBJ2-6; D perhaps matches TRBD2 (6 bases). Germline CDR1 and CDR2: SGHDT and YYEEEE. Trimming stripped 1 base from V and 2 bases from J, with 13 bases between. The CDR3 spans 17 residues. CDR3 coding DNA: TGTGCCAGCAGCTTGTATCTTCCGGGGGCTGGGGCCAACGTCCTGACTTTC. Amino acids: CASSLYLPGAGANVLTF.

The chain recombines TRBV7-3 with TRBJ2-1; 7 nucleotides match TRBD1. The CDR3 sequence is 18 residues long. Per germline, CDR1 SGHTA and CDR2 FQGTGA. The V segment lost 5 bases and the J segment 6 bases; nucleotides outside the gene matches: 19. The CDR3, as DNA: TGTGCCAGCAGCCTGCCGGGACAGAAATCAAGATTCTTCAATGAGCAGTTCTTC. Protein sequence: CASSLPGQKSRFFNEQFF.

Ten or more counts support this clonotype. The rearrangement uses TRBV7-2 and TRBJ2-1, with D perhaps TRBD1 (6 bases). CDR1 is SGHTA, CDR2 FQGNSA, per germline. The ends were cut back, 1 base at V and 2 bases at J, with 9 bases in the middle. The CDR3 consists of 15 residues. This chain's CDR3 is CASSLVAGAYNEQFF. CDR3 sequence (DNA): TGTGCCAGCAGCTTAGTGGCAGGGGCCTACAATGAGCAGTTCTTC.

The rearrangement links TRBV4-3 to TRBJ2-5, with D tentatively TRBD1 or TRBD2 (6 bases each). CDR3 size: 16 residues. The germline V gene encodes CDR1 LGHNA and CDR2 YSLEER. V gave up 0 bases and J gave up 0 bases, with 11 bases separating them. As DNA, the CDR3 is TGCGCCAGCAGCCAAGATTTTCGGGGGCACCAAGAGACCCAGTACTTC. It translates to CASSQDFRGHQETQYF.

This sequence joins TRBV15 and TRBJ2-5, with 9 positions matching TRBD1. TRBJ2-7 explains the end of the DNA better; the J call may be wrong. The CDR3 covers 15 residues. Germline V gene lookup returns CDR1 LNHNV and CDR2 YYDKDF (reference sequence). The CDR3 is CATSRHGQGIDEQYF. Here the CDR3 DNA reads TGTGCCACCAGCAGGCATGGACAGGGGATTGACGAGCAGTACTTC.

The chain recombines TRBV21-1 with TRBJ1-5; TRBD1, the D gene given by the table, was not confirmed from the DNA. TRBV21-1 is a known pseudogene. The CDR3 is 20 amino acids. The CDR3 DNA reads TGTGCCAGCAGCAAAAGAAACGAATACCTCAGGGGTTGGAGCAATCAGCCCCAGCATTTT. It encodes CASSKRNEYLRGWSNQPQHF.

With respect to this clonotype: The junction and the germline gene differ at one end; a read error may be behind it. The V gene is TRBV6-6, the J gene TRBJ2-3; D is uncertain. CDR1 and CDR2 from the germline V gene are MNHNY and SVGAGI (reference sequence). The CDR3 has 17 amino acids. As DNA, the CDR3 is TGCGCCAGCAGTTACCTATTCGACCGAATTAGCACAGATGCGCAGTATTTT. Translated: CASSYLFDRISTDAQYF.

Worth noting for this clonotype: A much larger clonotype is one base distant, so this may be a read error. This chain joins TRBV6-5 and TRBJ1-4; no clear D. Trimming took 11 bases from V and 7 from J, leaving 17 bases between them. The CDR3 contains 13 residues. The germline V gene encodes CDR1 MNHEY and CDR2 SVGAGI. Here the CDR3 reads CAGKRQEGEKLFF. The CDR3 nucleotides read TGTGCCGGCAAGAGGCAGGAGGGTGAAAAACTGTTTTTT.

The chain has TRBV25-1 and TRBJ2-7; D possibly corresponds to TRBD2 (6 bases). Germline-derived CDR1 and CDR2 are MGHDK and SYGVNS. The CDR3 sequence is 19 residues long. V was cut by 1 base and J by 4 bases, with 26 bases left in between. The DNA for the CDR3 is TGTGCCAGCAGTGAATGTTTGGGGGAGGAGAACTACACTTCTTACGAGCAGTACTTC. Protein product: CASSECLGEENYTSYEQYF.

Only a few counts were recorded for this clonotype. The chain recombines TRBV29-1 with TRBJ1-1; no definite D call. Per the germline V gene, CDR1 is SQVTM and CDR2 is ANQGSEA. This CDR3 comprises 13 residues. The V and J ends lost 2 bases and 5 bases respectively, with 12 bases between them. In DNA, the CDR3 is TGCAGCGTTGAATCGGGAGGATGGACTGAAGCTTTCTTT. Protein: CSVESGGWTEAFF.